Below are 5 T cell receptor beta chains sequenced from a single sample in a study of blood T cells in healthy people across ages. Then a second PCR, running roughly 6 to 12 cycles, was carried out with a sample-barcoded 5' primer and a J-beta primer mix. TCRdb redid the calling of the 5' RACE reads with MiXCR, one entry per CDR3 protein. The data show 1.5 million to 2 million distinct CDR3 sequences, with roughly 27% seen just once and more than 6% held by the top ten. Material: blood. The source is a woman in her 30s in good health.

This clonotype was seen ten or more times. V is TRBV5-1 and J is TRBJ2-7; a weak D match, TRBD1 (6 bases). The CDR3 consists of 15 residues. From germline, CDR1 is SGHRS and CDR2 YFSETQ. The V end was cut by 1 base, the J end by 0 bases, with 11 bases between. CDR3 DNA sequence: TGCGCCAGCAGCTTGCTAACAGGGAACTCCTACGAGCAGTACTTC. This translates into CASSLLTGNSYEQYF.

This clonotype has more than one count but fewer than ten. The V and J genes are TRBV24-1 and TRBJ1-5; D gene unclear. Germline V gene lookup returns CDR1 KGHDR and CDR2 SFDVKD. V dropped 1 base and J dropped 4 bases, with 7 bases sitting between them. The CDR3 has 14 amino acids. The CDR3 DNA sequence: TGTGCCACCAGTGATTTCAGGTCAAATCAGCCCCAGCATTTT. Protein product: CATSDFRSNQPQHF.

This clonotype was observed many times. The rearrangement uses TRBV6-2 or TRBV6-3 and TRBJ2-7; 9 bases map to TRBD1. The trim removed 2 bases at V and 1 base at J, leaving 3 bases unmatched. The CDR3 is 15 amino acids. Germline V lookup: CDR1 MNHEY, CDR2 SVGEGT. The CDR3 protein is CASSYPGTGSYEQYF. CDR3 DNA sequence: TGTGCCAGCAGTTACCCCGGGACAGGGTCCTACGAGCAGTACTTC.

The V call is TRBV28, the J call TRBJ1-2, with D hard to call. This CDR3 is built from 12 residues. Germline CDR1 reads MDHEN; CDR2 reads SYDVKM. V lost 7 bases and J lost 6, with 12 bases in between. This CDR3 is CASTGWVDGYTF. The DNA of the CDR3 is TGTGCCAGCACCGGCTGGGTCGATGGCTACACCTTC.

A word on this clonotype: Without the conserved terminal phenylalanine or tryptophan, this CDR3 likely stems from a read error. This chain joins TRBV7-2 and TRBJ1-2; D is uncertain. Deletions cut 2 bases from V and 5 bases from J, with 9 bases between. The germline gives CDR1 SGHTA, CDR2 FQGNSA. CDR3 length: 13 amino acids. The CDR3 sequence is CASSLPGRYGYTL. The CDR3 DNA reads TGTGCCAGCAGCTTACCAGGTCGATATGGCTACACCTTG.